This T cell receptor (beta chain) was identified during a study of shared clonotypes between healthy human individuals. General study findings and limits: Clonotype sharing among donors was expected to depend on sequencing depth.

A word on this clone: Its matching antigen is unknown.

The data were produced by immunoSEQ multiplex PCR, yet TCRdb's version contains in-frame clones alone and is incomplete. The sample lists roughly 520,000 clones, roughly 95% occurring once. J lost 6 bases, V lost 4 bases, and 10 bases had no gene match. Germline V gene sequence: CDR1 MNHEY, CDR2 SMNVEV (reference sequence). This CDR3 has 15 residues. V is TRBV27 and J is TRBJ2-7; TRBD1 matches at 9 bases. The clonotype was recovered from a woman in her twenties or thirties in good health. Specimen: naive CD4+ T cells sorted from blood. Specified subset: CD45RA+ positively selected. The CDR3 sequence: CASSSTGTGIFEQYF. CDR3 sequence (DNA): TGTGCCAGCAGTTCCACCGGGACAGGGATCTTCGAGCAGTACTTC.